These 11 T cell receptor beta chains were all obtained from the same sample, sequenced in a study of response to subunit inactivated influenza vaccine. TCRdb reprocessed the RT-PCR reads via MiXCR and lists one record per CDR3 protein. The profile shows hundreds of thousands of distinct CDR3 sequences, approximately 18% of them singletons. This sample comprised PBMCs from blood, obtained roughly 5 days after vaccination. All receptors come from a middle-aged man who received an inactivated influenza vaccine.

This clonotype showed up just a few times. V usage is TRBV27 and J usage is TRBJ1-5, with no clear D. The germline V and J ends were trimmed by 8 bases and 5 bases, with 10 bases remaining between them. The germline CDR1 and CDR2 sequences are MNHEY and SMNVEV (reference sequence). The CDR3 covers 12 residues. The CDR3 DNA reads TGTGCCAGCGGGGTACGGGATCAGCCCCAGCATTTT. Translating gives CASGVRDQPQHF.

The V and J genes are TRBV20-1 and TRBJ2-7, with TRBD1 as a possible D gene (5 bases). V dropped 1 base and J dropped 3 bases, with 10 bases sitting between them. The CDR3 totals 13 residues. Germline CDR1 and CDR2: DFQATT and SNEGSKA (reference sequence). This CDR3 reads CSARGQNIYEQYF. In DNA, the CDR3 is TGCAGTGCTAGAGGACAGAACATCTACGAGCAGTACTTC.

This clonotype was recorded a few times. This chain connects TRBV20-1 to TRBJ2-7; possibly TRBD1 or TRBD2 for D (6 bases each). The CDR3 covers 14 residues. V lost 0 bases to trimming and J lost 6 bases, with 15 bases between them. Per germline, CDR1 DFQATT and CDR2 SNEGSKA (reference sequence). CDR3 protein: CSARERGPASEQYF. CDR3 nucleotides: TGCAGTGCTAGAGAACGGGGGCCTGCTTCCGAGCAGTACTTC.

J is TRBJ2-7 and V is TRBV7-9, with 12 nucleotides matching TRBD2. CDR1 is SEHNR, CDR2 FQNEAQ, per germline (reference sequence). The CDR3 consists of 16 residues. V shed 4 bases, J shed 4 bases, and the junction held 8 bases outside the gene matches. CDR3 amino acids: CASSSTSGRSLYEQYF. DNA of the CDR3: TGTGCCAGCAGCTCGACTAGCGGGAGATCTCTTTACGAGCAGTACTTC.

This clonotype was seen more than once but under ten times. The rearrangement joins TRBV9 to TRBJ2-2, with 10 bases aligning to TRBD2. Germline loops: CDR1 SGDLS, CDR2 YYNGEE. CDR3 length: 15 residues. J lost 7 bases, V lost 6 bases, and 9 bases had no gene match. CDR3 in DNA: TGTGCCAGCAAACCAGCGGGAGGGCGTAACGGGGAGCTGTTTTTT. This translates into CASKPAGGRNGELFF.

The chain combines TRBV4-2 with TRBJ2-7; 8 bases are shared with TRBD1. CDR3 length: 18 residues. The V and J ends lost 4 bases and 0 bases, in that order; junction bases with no gene match: 14. Germline CDR1 LGHNA, CDR2 YNFKEQ. DNA for the CDR3: TGTGCCAGCAGCCCATTTAGGATGTCAGGGGGCGACTCCTACGAGCAGTACTTC. It codes for CASSPFRMSGGDSYEQYF.

This clonotype was detected a few times. This sequence joins TRBV5-1 and TRBJ2-3; TRBD1 aligns across 10 bases. The CDR3 spans 15 residues. V shed 4 bases, J shed 6 bases, and the junction held 8 bases outside the gene matches. Looked up from germline, CDR1 is SGHRS and CDR2 is YFSETQ. DNA of the CDR3: TGCGCCAGCAGCCCGGGACAGGGGTTATTGGATACGCAGTATTTT. Amino acids: CASSPGQGLLDTQYF.

V gene TRBV18 combines with J gene TRBJ2-7, with TRBD2 matching over 14 bases. The J segment lost 6 bases and the V segment lost 3 bases, leaving 7 bases of the junction unmatched. This CDR3 contains 16 residues. Germline V lookup: CDR1 KGHSH, CDR2 LQKENI. CDR3 in amino acids: CASSPLGTSGRGEQYF. The CDR3 DNA reads TGTGCCAGCTCACCCTTAGGGACTAGCGGGAGAGGCGAGCAGTACTTC.

This clonotype was seen a handful of times. This chain joins TRBV12-3 or TRBV12-4 and TRBJ1-1; D may be TRBD1 (5 bases). The germline V and J ends were trimmed by 1 base and 0 bases, with 9 bases remaining between them. There are 15 residues in the CDR3. The CDR3 is CASSLDGGMNTEAFF. In DNA form, the CDR3 reads TGTGCCAGCAGTTTAGATGGGGGTATGAACACTGAAGCTTTCTTT.

This clonotype occurred many times. This chain connects TRBV5-4 to TRBJ1-2; no firm D call. This CDR3 has 14 amino acids. Trimming left V 2 bases short and J 3 bases short, with 11 bases between. Germline assignment: CDR1 SGHNT and CDR2 YYREEE (reference sequence). The CDR3 region is CASSFGTRYYGYTF. CDR3 DNA: TGTGCCAGCAGCTTTGGAACCCGGTACTATGGCTACACCTTC.

This clonotype showed up just a few times. The chain employs TRBV7-9 and TRBJ2-6; D gene uncertain. The V end was cut by 5 bases, the J end by 4 bases, with 9 bases between. The CDR3 covers 14 residues. Germline assignment: CDR1 SEHNR and CDR2 FQNEAQ (reference sequence). CDR3 bases: TGTGCCAGCAGCCCTAGTAGAGGGGCCAACGTCCTGACTTTC. The encoded protein is CASSPSRGANVLTF. Full variable domain (outside the CDR3, taken from reference TRBV7-9 and TRBJ2-6): DTGVSQNPRHKITKRGQNVTFRCDPISEHNRLYWYRQTLGQGPEFLTYFQNEAQLEKSRLLSDRFSAERPKGSFSTLEIQRTEQGDSAMYLCASSPSRGANVLTFGAGSRLTVL.